This T cell receptor (beta chain) was sequenced in a study of cytomegalovirus exposure and HLA in healthy donors. The table came from immunoSEQ multiplex PCR; TCRdb's copy has only in-frame clones and leaves some out. The sample shows roughly 190,000 clones, about 89% of them seen only once. This TCR was recovered from a man between 25 and 39 years old in good health and CMV-seropositive. The sequencing sample was made of PBMCs.

The CDR3 sequence is CASSLNEYEQFF. CDR3 DNA: TGTGCCAGCAGCTTGAACGAGTATGAGCAGTTCTTC. This rearrangement joins TRBV11-3 to TRBJ2-1; D not resolved. Trimming left V 3 bases short and J 8 bases short, with 8 bases between. This CDR3 contains 12 residues. Germline V gives CDR1 SGHNT, CDR2 YENEEA.